One and the same sample provided the 28 T cell receptor beta chains below, sequenced in a study of T-cell memory formation after mild COVID-19. TCRdb reanalysed the 5' RACE reads using MiXCR and keeps one entry per CDR3 protein. The top ten clones hold 28% of a sample with 110,000 to 150,000 distinct CDR3 sequences, 14% to 15% of them seen once. The sample taken for sequencing was PBMCs or a T cell subset sorted from them (not recorded which). The receptor source for this set is an adult woman who had mild COVID-19 (a few samples of this study predate the infection). Cell type and time point are not known.

The table lists this clonotype with a few counts. The V gene is TRBV5-1, the J gene TRBJ1-1; 12 nucleotides line up with TRBD1. Germline V gene lookup returns CDR1 SGHRS and CDR2 YFSETQ. V was clipped by 4 bases and J by 3 bases; unmatched bases: 13. The CDR3 contains 18 residues. The CDR3 DNA reads as TGCGCCAGCAGCCCGTCCTTTAAGGGACAGGGGGCTTACACTGAAGCTTTCTTT. It specifies CASSPSFKGQGAYTEAFF.

J is TRBJ1-5 and V is TRBV19, with 7 nucleotides matching TRBD1. Germline CDR1 is LNHDA and CDR2 is SQIVND (reference sequence). The V and J ends lost 5 bases and 0 bases, in that order; junction bases with no gene match: 10. This CDR3 spans 17 amino acids. The CDR3, as DNA: TGTGCCAGTAGTTCACGGACAGGACCCGATAGCAATCAGCCCCAGCATTTT. Amino acid sequence: CASSSRTGPDSNQPQHF.

The table lists this clonotype with a few counts. The gene calls are TRBV27 and TRBJ1-1; D perhaps matches TRBD1 (6 bases). The germline gives CDR1 MNHEY, CDR2 SMNVEV (reference sequence). Trimming pared 1 base from V and 4 bases from J, leaving 10 bases between. The CDR3 covers 14 residues. In DNA, the CDR3 is TGTGCCAGCAGTTTATTTCGGGGGCTCACTGAAGCTTTCTTT. Protein: CASSLFRGLTEAFF.

The V and J genes are TRBV5-4 and TRBJ2-7; D is unresolved. CDR3 length: 14 residues. Germline V CDR1 and CDR2: SGHNT, YYREEE (reference sequence). Trimming removed 2 bases from V and 1 base from J, with 10 bases in between. Here the CDR3 DNA reads TGTGCCAGCAGCTTTCAAGGGTATTCCTACGAGCAGTACTTC. Translating it yields CASSFQGYSYEQYF.

This clonotype was detected only a few times. The rearrangement links TRBV20-1 to TRBJ2-5, with a possible D match to TRBD2 (5 bases). V dropped 0 bases and J dropped 2 bases, with 16 bases sitting between them. CDR1 and CDR2 from the germline V gene are DFQATT and SNEGSKA (reference sequence). CDR3 size: 16 residues. Written as DNA, the CDR3 is TGCAGTGCTAGAGATCGGTCCGAGGGAAGGCAAGAGACCCAGTACTTC. Protein product: CSARDRSEGRQETQYF.

In DNA form, the CDR3 reads TGCGCCAGCAGCCAACAGGGGGAGGAGCAGTACTTC. This sequence encodes CASSQQGEEQYF. The chain combines TRBV4-1 with TRBJ2-7; 7 nucleotides match TRBD1. The germline gives CDR1 MGHRA, CDR2 YSYEKL. The CDR3 extends over 12 amino acids. V lost 2 bases and J lost 7; bases outside the gene matches: 2.

The chain joins TRBV7-3 to TRBJ2-1, with 9 positions matching TRBD1. Germline V lookup: CDR1 SGHTA, CDR2 FQGTGA. The ends lost 2 bases at V and 4 bases at J; junction bases unmatched: 9. The CDR3 totals 17 residues. The CDR3 bases are TGTGCCAGCAGCTTAGATGAGGGACAGGGCCTATACAATGAGCAGTTCTTC. This codes for CASSLDEGQGLYNEQFF.

The chain couples TRBV4-1 to TRBJ1-3; weak D call: TRBD1 (5 bases). The germline V and J ends were trimmed by 1 base and 4 bases, with 8 bases remaining between them. The length of the CDR3 is 14 residues. From germline, CDR1 is MGHRA and CDR2 YSYEKL. The CDR3 sequence is CASSQGQHGNTIYF. Written as DNA, the CDR3 is TGCGCCAGCAGCCAAGGACAGCACGGAAACACCATATATTTT.

The V and J genes are TRBV19 and TRBJ1-5, with unresolved D. CDR3 length: 13 amino acids. The germline V gene has CDR1 LNHDA and CDR2 SQIVND (reference sequence). The ends were cut back, 5 bases at V and 4 bases at J, with 9 bases in the middle. CDR3: CASSPVPNQPQHF. The CDR3 region has the DNA TGTGCCAGTAGTCCGGTCCCTAATCAGCCCCAGCATTTT.

This clonotype came up a few times. The rearrangement uses TRBV2 and TRBJ2-7; no firm D call. The CDR3 sequence is 13 residues long. The germline V gene encodes CDR1 SNHLY and CDR2 FYNNEI. Trimming left V 7 bases short and J 0 bases short, with 10 bases between. The CDR3 loop is CASIPRYSYEQYF. The DNA of the CDR3 is TGTGCCAGCATCCCGCGTTACTCCTACGAGCAGTACTTC.

The table lists this clonotype with a few counts. The chain employs TRBV20-1 and TRBJ2-2; TRBD2 is a possible D gene (6 bases). CDR3 length equals 15 residues. CDR1 is DFQATT, CDR2 SNEGSKA, per germline (reference sequence). V lost 1 base, J lost 1 base, and 10 bases lay in between. The CDR3 is CSARVWRENTGELFF. The CDR3 coding sequence is TGCAGTGCTAGAGTTTGGCGGGAGAACACCGGGGAGCTGTTTTTT.

The rearrangement joins TRBV12-3 or TRBV12-4 to TRBJ2-7; D might be TRBD2 (5 bases). The CDR3 spans 13 residues. V was clipped by 11 bases and J by 3 bases, with 17 bases between them. The CDR3 nucleotides are TGTGCCTGTACTAGGCGGATTGGCTACGAGCAGTACTTC. Protein sequence: CACTRRIGYEQYF.

The chain couples TRBV11-2 to TRBJ2-5; TRBD2 agrees at 8 bases. V was clipped by 4 bases and J by 4 bases; unmatched bases: 5. Germline V CDR1 and CDR2: SGHAT, FQNNGV. This CDR3 spans 14 amino acids. The DNA for the CDR3 is TGTGCCAGCAGCTGGGCGGGAGGTTTAGAGACCCAGTACTTC. It is translated as CASSWAGGLETQYF. The full variable domain, completed using reference TRBV11-2 and TRBJ2-5, is EAGVAQSPRYKIIEKRQSVAFWCNPISGHATLYWYQQILGQGPKLLIQFQNNGVVDDSQLPKDRFSAERLKGVDSTLKIQPAKLEDSAVYLCASSWAGGLETQYFGPGTRLLVL.

This clonotype came up a few times. The chain couples TRBV6-1 to TRBJ1-2; D not resolved. Deletions cut 8 bases from V and 5 bases from J, with 15 bases between. Germline CDR1 and CDR2: MNHNS and SASEGT. CDR3 length equals 13 residues. This chain's CDR3 is CASSARVGYGYTF. The CDR3 nucleotides read TGTGCCAGCTCAGCACGTGTAGGGTATGGCTACACCTTC.

This clonotype came up a few times. The J gene is TRBJ2-1, the V gene TRBV27, with 10 bases aligning to TRBD2. The CDR3 sequence is 15 residues long. The J segment lost 6 bases and the V segment lost 5 bases, leaving 7 bases of the junction unmatched. From germline, CDR1 is MNHEY and CDR2 SMNVEV (reference sequence). Here the CDR3 reads CASSKLAGGANEQFF. The CDR3 coding sequence is TGTGCCAGCAGTAAATTAGCGGGGGGAGCCAATGAGCAGTTCTTC.

This clonotype appeared many times. This chain connects TRBV7-6 to TRBJ2-3; D remains ambiguous. V was cut by 1 base and J by 6 bases, with 11 bases left in between. Germline V lookup: CDR1 SGHVS, CDR2 FNYEAQ. This CDR3 is built from 14 residues. For the CDR3, the DNA is TGTGCCAGCAGCTTAGAGGTCTCAGACGATACGCAGTATTTT. Translating it yields CASSLEVSDDTQYF.

This clonotype showed up just a few times. The gene calls are TRBV7-2 and TRBJ1-6, with D unclear. The germline V and J ends were trimmed by 1 base and 5 bases, with 9 bases remaining between them. Germline CDR1 SGHTA, CDR2 FQGNSA. This CDR3 has 15 residues. This chain's CDR3 is CASSLVYGDNSPLHF. The CDR3 nucleotides read TGTGCCAGCAGCTTAGTGTACGGGGATAATTCACCCCTCCACTTT.

This clonotype was seen more than once but under ten times. The chain carries TRBV11-2 and TRBJ2-1; no clear D gene. Germline V gives CDR1 SGHAT, CDR2 FQNNGV. V was trimmed by 5 bases and J by 11 bases, leaving 13 bases between them. The CDR3 runs to 12 residues. The CDR3 DNA reads as TGTGCCAGCAGCACGTATAGCCCTCAGCAGTTCTTC. Translation: CASSTYSPQQFF.

This clonotype was observed a few times. The chain employs TRBV13 and TRBJ2-7, with 7 bases matching TRBD1. Trimming at V came to 5 bases and at J to 1 base, leaving 5 bases not matched to a gene. The CDR3 runs 14 residues. Germline V gene data show CDR1 as PRHDT and CDR2 as FYEKMQ (reference sequence). CDR3 nucleotides: TGTGCCAGCAGCCCACAGGGGCCTTCCTACGAGCAGTACTTC. This sequence encodes CASSPQGPSYEQYF.

This clonotype was recorded a few times. The chain couples TRBV30 to TRBJ2-1; D is ambiguous. V lost 0 bases to trimming and J lost 9 bases, with 12 bases between them. Germline-derived CDR1 and CDR2 are GTSNPN and SVGIG (reference sequence). CDR3 length equals 13 residues. CDR3 residues: CAWSVGVGGEQFF. The CDR3 nucleotides read TGTGCCTGGAGTGTGGGTGTGGGTGGTGAGCAGTTCTTC.

Only a few counts were recorded for this clonotype. The gene calls are TRBV19 and TRBJ2-3; tentatively, D is TRBD2 (6 bases). The germline V and J ends were trimmed by 4 bases and 6 bases, with 11 bases remaining between them. The CDR3 loop spans 13 amino acids. The V gene's germline CDR1 is LNHDA and CDR2 SQIVND (reference sequence). CDR3 sequence (DNA): TGTGCCAGTAGTAGGGGACTGTCGGATACGCAGTATTTT. Amino acid sequence: CASSRGLSDTQYF.

This clonotype showed up just a few times. The V and J genes are TRBV7-7 and TRBJ2-3, with D maybe TRBD2 (6 bases). The germline gives CDR1 SSHAT, CDR2 FNYEAQ (reference sequence). Between the trimmed V and J ends, which lost 1 base and 6 bases, there was a span of 11 bases. The CDR3 contains 14 residues. As DNA, the CDR3 is TGTGCCAGCAGCTTAGGCGGGGAGTCTGATACGCAGTATTTT. It encodes CASSLGGESDTQYF.

The chain employs TRBV4-2 and TRBJ2-1; maybe TRBD1 (6 bases). The V end lost 6 bases, the J end lost 5 bases, and 20 bases lay between the germline ends. The CDR3 consists of 16 residues. Germline V CDR1 and CDR2: LGHNA, YNFKEQ. This CDR3 is CASSQIGGGINNEQFF. DNA for the CDR3: TGTGCCAGCAGTCAAATAGGGGGTGGTATAAACAATGAGCAGTTCTTC.

The V call is TRBV5-6, the J call TRBJ2-7; the D is unclear. The germline gives CDR1 SGHDT, CDR2 YYEEEE. CDR3 size: 14 residues. The V gene lost 0 bases and the J gene lost 3 bases, with 10 bases spanning the gap. The CDR3 here is CASSLGGSDYEQYF. The CDR3 nucleotides read TGTGCCAGCAGCTTGGGCGGATCTGACTACGAGCAGTACTTC.

This clonotype was seen a few times. The V gene is TRBV12-3 or TRBV12-4, the J gene TRBJ1-4; tentatively, D is TRBD1 (5 bases). This CDR3 is built from 14 residues. Deletions cut 4 bases from V and 4 bases from J, with 10 bases between. The CDR3 loop reads CASSSRGGNEKLFF. In DNA, the CDR3 is TGTGCCAGCAGTTCACGGGGGGGTAATGAAAAACTGTTTTTT.

This chain connects TRBV20-1 to TRBJ1-1; tentatively, D is TRBD1 (5 bases). CDR1 is DFQATT, CDR2 SNEGSKA, per germline (reference sequence). V lost 0 bases, J lost 3 bases, and 26 bases lay in between. The CDR3 length is 19 residues. Here the CDR3 reads CSARDPVGGKGLLDTEAFF. The CDR3 nucleotides read TGCAGTGCTAGAGATCCCGTGGGGGGTAAGGGCCTCTTGGACACTGAAGCTTTCTTT.

The rearrangement uses TRBV27 and TRBJ1-1; TRBD1 matches 7 bases. CDR1 is MNHEY and CDR2 is SMNVEV in the germline V gene (reference sequence). The CDR3 has 12 amino acids. Trimming at V came to 8 bases and at J to 5 bases, leaving 5 bases not matched to a gene. CDR3 in amino acids: CASRQGPTEAFF. CDR3 bases: TGTGCCAGCCGACAGGGCCCTACTGAAGCTTTCTTT.

This rearrangement joins TRBV12-3 or TRBV12-4 to TRBJ2-2; D is unclear. This CDR3 contains 15 residues. V was shortened by 3 bases and J by 0 bases, with 8 bases between the two germline ends. The CDR3 DNA follows: TGTGCCAGCAGTTTTAGTCAGGCGAACACCGGGGAGCTGTTTTTT. The encoded protein is CASSFSQANTGELFF.